The clone carrying this TCR beta chain occurred many times. No antigen is known for it. Read coverage stops 3 residues before the CDR3 terminus; the germline J gene supplies the remainder. Sequencing input was equivalent genomic DNA from CVID and controls. Produced via immunoSEQ multiplex PCR; TCRdb's table is partial and in-frame only. Captured here are tens of thousands of clones, none seen once; the top ten comprise around 2.8%. The record originates from a study of T cell clonality in common variable immunodeficiency. General study points: Reportedly, TCR beta sequences from common variable immunodeficiency showed fewer deletions and N-nucleotide insertions.

V was shortened by 6 bases and J by 7 bases, with 4 bases between the two germline ends. The CDR3 has 11 amino acids. Per germline, CDR1 MDHEN and CDR2 SYDVKM. Patients and controls were mostly of Caucasian heritage. The sequencing input was peripheral blood mononuclear cells. J is TRBJ1-6 and V is TRBV28; D unclear. This receptor was identified in a person between 18 and 75 years old in good health. This CDR3 reads CASRRNSPLHF. The sequenced part of the CDR3 DNA is TGTGCCAGCAGGAGGAATTCACCC.